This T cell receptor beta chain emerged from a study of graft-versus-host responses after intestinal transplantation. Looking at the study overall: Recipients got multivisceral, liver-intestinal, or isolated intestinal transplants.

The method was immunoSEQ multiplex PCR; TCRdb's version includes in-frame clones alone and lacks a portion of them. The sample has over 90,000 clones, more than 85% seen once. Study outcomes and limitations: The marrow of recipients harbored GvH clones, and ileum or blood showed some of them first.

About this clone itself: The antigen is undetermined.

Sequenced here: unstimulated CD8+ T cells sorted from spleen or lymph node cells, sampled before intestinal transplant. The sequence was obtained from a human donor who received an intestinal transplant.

The CDR3 sequence: CASSPRTRTEDPLYGYTF. The CDR3 nucleotides are TGCGCCAGCAGCCCCCGCACTCGGACGGAGGATCCTCTCTATGGCTACACCTTC. V is TRBV4-3 and J is TRBJ1-2, with D hard to call. V lost 4 bases to trimming and J lost 4 bases, with 25 bases between them. The CDR3 spans 18 residues. The germline gives CDR1 LGHNA, CDR2 YSLEER.